This entry lists 21 T cell receptor beta chains sequenced from one sample in a study of PD-1 blockade in classical Hodgkin lymphoma. Time point of the sample: cycle 4 day 1 (C4D1), after 5 to 7 weeks of nivolumab. Patients all relapsed after autologous stem cell transplantation, and there was variation in brentuximab vedotin exposure. Measured with immunoSEQ multiplex PCR; TCRdb has only the in-frame clones, and not every one. The table includes 25,000 to 35,000 clones, around 74% detected once. The sample was peripheral blood mononuclear cells (PBMCs), taken before the fourth cycle of nivolumab. These receptors were obtained from a human donor with classical Hodgkin lymphoma.

The rearrangement joins TRBV7-2 to TRBJ2-5; 11 bases agree with TRBD1. Germline V gene lookup returns CDR1 SGHTA and CDR2 FQGNSA. The CDR3 covers 15 residues. V was pared by 3 bases and J by 5 bases, with 5 bases of the junction left unmatched. This chain's CDR3 is CASSLRTGGPETQYF. The CDR3 region has the DNA TGTGCCAGCAGCTTGAGGACAGGGGGCCCCGAGACCCAGTACTTC.

This chain connects TRBV2 to TRBJ2-7, with D tentatively TRBD2 (6 bases). In germline, CDR1 is SNHLY, CDR2 FYNNEI. Trimming removed 3 bases at V and 3 bases at J, with 12 bases between. The CDR3 is 14 residues long. CDR3 bases: TGTGCCAGCAGTGATGTTGGGCGGGACTACGAGCAGTACTTC. Translated, it gives CASSDVGRDYEQYF.

J is TRBJ2-1 and V is TRBV9; 8 positions agree with TRBD2. CDR1 and CDR2 (germline): SGDLS, YYNGEE. The junction had 6 bases not matched to a gene; V was cut back by 0 bases and J by 7 bases. The CDR3 sequence is 15 residues long. CDR3: CASSVASGSRNEQFF. The CDR3 DNA reads as TGTGCCAGCAGCGTAGCCAGCGGGAGTCGTAATGAGCAGTTCTTC. Full variable domain (rest looked up from reference TRBV9 and TRBJ2-1): DSGVTQTPKHLITATGQRVTLRCSPRSGDLSVYWYQQSLDQGLQFLIQYYNGEERAKGNILERFSAQQFPDLHSELNLSSLELGDSALYFCASSVASGSRNEQFFGPGTRLTVL.

This clone was detected a few times. The V gene is TRBV15, the J gene TRBJ1-2; D is undetermined. The CDR3 sequence is 14 residues long. V was trimmed by 0 bases and J by 4 bases, leaving 9 bases between them. The germline gives CDR1 LNHNV, CDR2 YYDKDF (reference sequence). This CDR3 is CATSRDRFGYGYTF. As DNA, the CDR3 is TGTGCCACCAGCAGAGATCGGTTCGGCTATGGCTACACCTTC. Filled out from reference TRBV15 and TRBJ1-2, the complete variable domain reads DAMVIQNPRYQVTQFGKPVTLSCSQTLNHNVMYWYQQKSSQAPKLLFHYYDKDFNNEADTPDNFQSRRPNTSFCFLDIRSPGLGDTAMYLCATSRDRFGYGYTFGSGTRLTVV.

This clone was detected once. The chain joins TRBV19 to TRBJ1-2, with D perhaps TRBD1 (5 bases). V shed 3 bases and J shed 6 bases, with 23 bases lying between them. CDR3 size: 17 residues. Germline loops: CDR1 LNHDA, CDR2 SQIVND (reference sequence). CDR3 amino acids: CASSMEGVTLMYDGYTF. DNA of the CDR3: TGTGCCAGTAGTATGGAAGGGGTAACACTTATGTATGATGGCTACACCTTC.

This clone appeared a few times. The V call is TRBV15, the J call TRBJ1-2, with D possibly matching TRBD1 (5 bases). CDR1 and CDR2 from the germline V gene are LNHNV and YYDKDF (reference sequence). Trimming removed 9 bases from V and 0 bases from J, with 17 bases in between. The length of the CDR3 is 15 residues. The CDR3 DNA is TGTGCCACTGGGTACGGAGGGGCTTCTAACTATGGCTACACCTTC. Translated, it gives CATGYGGASNYGYTF.

The gene calls are TRBV5-1 and TRBJ1-3; D is ambiguous. The CDR3 is 12 amino acids. Germline CDR1 is SGHRS and CDR2 is YFSETQ. Trimming left V 0 bases short and J 4 bases short, with 2 bases between. CDR3 protein: CASSLEGNTIYF. In DNA, the CDR3 is TGCGCCAGCAGCTTGGAGGGAAACACCATATATTTT.

This rearrangement joins TRBV2 to TRBJ2-7; the D gene could be TRBD1 or TRBD2 (5 bases each). Germline loops: CDR1 SNHLY, CDR2 FYNNEI. This CDR3 is built from 14 residues. The V end was cut by 9 bases, the J end by 2 bases, with 17 bases between. CDR3 loop: CASFPGTGTYEQYF. CDR3 in DNA: TGTGCCAGTTTCCCCGGGACGGGAACCTACGAGCAGTACTTC.

The V gene is TRBV7-9, the J gene TRBJ2-7; 7 nucleotides align to TRBD2. CDR3 length: 13 residues. The germline CDR1 and CDR2 sequences are SEHNR and FQNEAQ (reference sequence). V shed 4 bases, J shed 2 bases, and the junction held 2 bases outside the gene matches. CDR3 amino acids: CASSYGGAYEQYF. Here the CDR3 DNA reads TGTGCCAGCAGCTATGGGGGGGCCTACGAGCAGTACTTC.

This clone has a handful of counts. The rearrangement uses TRBV4-2 and TRBJ2-2; no firm D call. Germline V lookup: CDR1 LGHNA, CDR2 YNFKEQ. The CDR3 has 16 residues. Trimming took 0 bases from V and 3 from J, leaving 11 bases between them. The CDR3 reads CASSQEERYYTGELFF. In DNA form, the CDR3 reads TGTGCCAGCAGCCAAGAGGAAAGGTATTACACCGGGGAGCTGTTTTTT.

The chain carries TRBV10-3 and TRBJ2-1; D not certain. V was trimmed by 10 bases and J by 3 bases, leaving 7 bases between them. Germline-derived CDR1 and CDR2 are ENHRY and SYGVKD. The CDR3 is 11 residues long. The CDR3 nucleotides read TGTGCCACCGAGAGCTACAATGAGCAGTTCTTC. Amino acids: CATESYNEQFF.

J is TRBJ2-7 and V is TRBV7-8; D unclear. CDR1 and CDR2 from the germline V gene are SGHVS and FQNEAQ. Trimming stripped 1 base from V and 3 bases from J, with 7 bases between. This CDR3 is built from 13 residues. The CDR3 is CASSLGVSYEQYF. CDR3 in DNA: TGTGCCAGCAGCTTAGGGGTCAGCTACGAGCAGTACTTC.

This sequence joins TRBV6-6 and TRBJ1-1, with D unclear. There are 13 residues in the CDR3. V lost 8 bases and J 5 bases, leaving 15 bases between the germline ends. In germline, CDR1 is MNHNY, CDR2 SVGAGI (reference sequence). The CDR3 is CASYVAWNTEAFF. In DNA form, the CDR3 reads TGTGCCAGCTACGTCGCGTGGAATACTGAAGCTTTCTTT.

Here the CDR3 reads CASKGGNQPQHF. The DNA of the CDR3 is TGTGCCAGTAAGGGGGGCAATCAGCCCCAGCATTTT. The gene calls are TRBV19 and TRBJ1-5; weak D call: TRBD1 (6 bases). CDR1 is LNHDA, CDR2 SQIVND, per germline (reference sequence). V gave up 7 bases and J gave up 2 bases, with 6 bases separating them. CDR3 size: 12 residues.

The CDR3 DNA reads as TGTGCTAGTGGTTTGGGGCTCAACAATGAGCAGTTCTTC. This gives the protein CASGLGLNNEQFF. V and J are TRBV12-5 and TRBJ2-1; D gene ambiguous. The germline V gene encodes CDR1 LGHNT and CDR2 FRNRAP. This CDR3 has 13 residues. The V end lost 1 base, the J end lost 5 bases, and 6 bases lay between the germline ends.

V usage is TRBV5-4 and J usage is TRBJ2-7, with 7 positions matching TRBD1. This CDR3 spans 15 amino acids. The germline V gene encodes CDR1 SGHNT and CDR2 YYREEE (reference sequence). The V segment lost 2 bases and the J segment 1 base; nucleotides outside the gene matches: 6. The CDR3 DNA is TGTGCCAGCAGCTTTGGAGCGGACAGGTCCTACGAGCAGTACTTC. It specifies CASSFGADRSYEQYF.

Worth noting for this clone: The sample carries other DNA sequences with the same CDR3. V and J are TRBV5-1 and TRBJ1-1, with a possible D match to TRBD1 (6 bases). This CDR3 region has 14 residues. V lost 0 bases, J lost 2 bases, and 8 bases lay in between. Germline CDR1 reads SGHRS; CDR2 reads YFSETQ. Here the CDR3 reads CASSLEGGNTEAFF. Written as DNA, the CDR3 is TGCGCCAGCAGCTTGGAAGGGGGAAACACTGAAGCTTTCTTT.

The CDR3 protein is CASSCDSGSNQPQHF. For the CDR3, the DNA is TGTGCCAGCAGCTGTGATTCGGGTAGCAATCAGCCCCAGCATTTT. The chain is built from TRBV11-3 and TRBJ1-5, with no clear D. Germline lookup yields CDR1 SGHNT and CDR2 YENEEA. V shed 4 bases and J shed 0 bases, with 10 bases lying between them. The CDR3 loop spans 15 amino acids.

V is TRBV4-1 and J is TRBJ2-1; 8 bases align to TRBD2. Germline values: CDR1 MGHRA, CDR2 YSYEKL. The V and J ends lost 1 base and 7 bases, in that order; junction bases with no gene match: 12. The CDR3 is made up of 17 amino acids. CDR3 sequence reads: CASSQVDLGLAGNEQFF. The CDR3 region has the DNA TGCGCCAGCAGCCAAGTGGATCTAGGACTAGCTGGGAATGAGCAGTTCTTC.

In this sample, this clone turned up a few times. This rearrangement joins TRBV30 to TRBJ1-1, with D uncertain. The CDR3 is 14 amino acids. V lost 4 bases, J lost 1 base, and 13 bases lay in between. Germline loops: CDR1 GTSNPN, CDR2 SVGIG (reference sequence). CDR3 in DNA: TGTGCCTGGACGCCCGGGATAACGAACACTGAAGCTTTCTTT. Translated: CAWTPGITNTEAFF.

A few counts support this clone. The chain uses TRBV7-9 and TRBJ1-1; D is uncertain. Germline V gives CDR1 SEHNR, CDR2 FQNEAQ (reference sequence). The CDR3 runs to 12 residues. Trimming removed 5 bases at V and 6 bases at J, with 10 bases between. The CDR3 loop reads CASSAGSAEAFF. The CDR3 coding sequence is TGTGCCAGCAGCGCCGGGTCGGCTGAAGCTTTCTTT.